This T cell receptor beta chain was recovered during a study of blood T cell repertoires in COVID-19. Study details: The cDNA or gDNA used as material had been derived from T cells, B-cell-depleted T cells, or PBMCs.

The method was immunoSEQ multiplex PCR; TCRdb's version includes in-frame clones alone and lacks a portion of them. The sample has roughly 300,000 clones; around 87% are singletons. This clone is a singleton in its sample. Sequenced input: PBMCs or T cells enriched from blood (not recorded which). The TCR comes from a woman aged 25 to 45 who had recovered from COVID-19.

CDR3 sequence (DNA): TGCGCCAGCAAACAGGCGAACACTGAAGCTTTCTTT. This codes for CASKQANTEAFF. The chain is built from TRBV5-1 and TRBJ1-1, with D possibly being TRBD1 (5 bases). This CDR3 comprises 12 residues. CDR1 is SGHRS and CDR2 is YFSETQ in the germline V gene. The V end was cut by 6 bases, the J end by 1 base, with 7 bases between.